Shown below are 21 T cell receptor beta chains from a single sample sequenced in a study of radiotherapy plus CTLA-4 blockade in lung cancer (dated by TCRdb to 2017 to 2018). Libraries were built with the immunoSEQ multiplex PCR assay. This immuneACCESS table, as held by TCRdb, lists in-frame sequences with V and J called but not all clones. Of the missing ones, under half trace to an unresolved V gene in checked studies; the others have no known cause. For this sample there are 90,000 to 95,000 clones; 80% to 90% appear just once. The top ten hold roughly 0.84% of the sample. Sequencing was performed on peripheral blood, taken from a patient treated with radiotherapy plus ipilimumab. These receptors came from a human donor with non-small cell lung cancer who had stable disease on radiotherapy plus ipilimumab.

The chain recombines TRBV2 with TRBJ1-5; no clear D. The CDR3 has 15 residues. Germline V gene sequence: CDR1 SNHLY, CDR2 FYNNEI. The V end lost 2 bases, the J end lost 1 base, and 9 bases lay between the germline ends. The CDR3: CASSEMAASNQPQHF. As DNA, the CDR3 is TGTGCCAGCAGTGAAATGGCAGCAAGCAATCAGCCCCAGCATTTT.

This rearrangement joins TRBV18 to TRBJ2-7; D not resolved. Germline-derived CDR1 and CDR2 are KGHSH and LQKENI. The CDR3 is 11 residues long. V was shortened by 6 bases and J by 1 base, with 4 bases between the two germline ends. This CDR3 is CASSQSYEQYF. CDR3 bases: TGTGCCAGCTCCCAATCCTACGAGCAGTACTTC.

V usage is TRBV6-5 and J usage is TRBJ1-2, with D tentatively TRBD1 (5 bases). This CDR3 comprises 13 residues. Germline V gene sequence: CDR1 MNHEY, CDR2 SVGAGI. V gave up 10 bases and J gave up 1 base, with 13 bases separating them. CDR3 bases: TGTGCCACCCGAAGGGGTTTTAACTATGGCTACACCTTC. Residues: CATRRGFNYGYTF.

The chain couples TRBV4-1 to TRBJ2-7, with D hard to call. The germline V gene has CDR1 MGHRA and CDR2 YSYEKL. V was pared by 4 bases and J by 2 bases, with 15 bases between. CDR3 length: 15 amino acids. Written as DNA, the CDR3 is TGCGCCAGCAGCCGCGCCGTGGGGTCTGCCTACGAGCAGTACTTC. Its translation is CASSRAVGSAYEQYF.

The CDR3 DNA is TGTGCCAGCAGCTCCCTCCGGGCTGGCGATCAGCCCCAGCATTTT. As protein: CASSSLRAGDQPQHF. The chain combines TRBV7-8 with TRBJ1-5; D is ambiguous. Trimming cost V 4 bases and J 5 bases, with 15 bases left between them. Germline V gives CDR1 SGHVS, CDR2 FQNEAQ. The CDR3 consists of 15 residues. Filled out from reference TRBV7-8 and TRBJ1-5, the complete variable domain reads GAGVSQSPRYKVAKRGQDVALRCDPISGHVSLFWYQQALGQGPEFLTYFQNEAQLDKSGLPSDRFFAERPEGSVSTLKIQRTQQEDSAVYLCASSSLRAGDQPQHFGDGTRLSIL.

This clone was seen a few times. The chain carries TRBV11-2 and TRBJ1-6, with D maybe TRBD1 (5 bases). CDR1 is SGHAT, CDR2 FQNNGV, per germline. V lost 2 bases and J 6 bases, leaving 20 bases between the germline ends. The CDR3 totals 18 residues. Here the CDR3 reads CASSLPPSGGSFNSPLHF. CDR3 bases: TGTGCCAGCAGCTTACCCCCGTCCGGGGGGTCTTTTAATTCACCCCTCCACTTT. Full variable domain (missing parts from reference TRBV11-2 and TRBJ1-6): EAGVAQSPRYKIIEKRQSVAFWCNPISGHATLYWYQQILGQGPKLLIQFQNNGVVDDSQLPKDRFSAERLKGVDSTLKIQPAKLEDSAVYLCASSLPPSGGSFNSPLHFGNGTRLTVT.

The chain recombines TRBV19 with TRBJ2-7, with 10 bases that match TRBD2. This CDR3 is 14 amino acids long. Trimming took 5 bases from V and 2 from J; bases not matched to a gene: 3. CDR1 is LNHDA and CDR2 is SQIVND in the germline V gene (reference sequence). The DNA for the CDR3 is TGTGCCAGTAGTCCCCTAGCGGGAGCCTACGAGCAGTACTTC. This gives the protein CASSPLAGAYEQYF.

This chain connects TRBV2 to TRBJ1-2; no reliable D call. Trimming left V 3 bases short and J 4 bases short, with 6 bases between. The CDR3 length is 12 residues. The germline V gene has CDR1 SNHLY and CDR2 FYNNEI. CDR3 in amino acids: CASSETVYGYTF. CDR3 DNA: TGTGCCAGCAGTGAGACGGTCTATGGCTACACCTTC.

The V call is TRBV29-1, the J call TRBJ1-1; 9 positions match TRBD1. The CDR3 contains 14 residues. Germline CDR1 is SQVTM and CDR2 is ANQGSEA. Trimming took 4 bases from V and 1 from J; bases not matched to a gene: 4. CDR3 DNA: TGCAGCGTTGGGGGGGGACAGGGGAACACTGAAGCTTTCTTT. The encoded protein is CSVGGGQGNTEAFF. Supplemented by reference TRBV29-1 and TRBJ1-1, the full variable domain reads SAVISQKPSRDICQRGTSLTIQCQVDSQVTMMFWYRQQPGQSLTLIATANQGSEATYESGFVIDKFPISRPNLTFSTLTVSNMSPEDSSIYLCSVGGGQGNTEAFFGQGTRLTVV.

The chain joins TRBV5-1 to TRBJ1-1, with 8 bases that match TRBD1. CDR1 and CDR2 from the germline V gene are SGHRS and YFSETQ. The CDR3 has 15 residues. V shed 1 base and J 1 base; nucleotides not matched to a gene: 3. The DNA for the CDR3 is TGCGCCAGCAGCTTGTCAGGACAGGGGAACACTGAAGCTTTCTTT. Its translation: CASSLSGQGNTEAFF. The whole variable domain, filled in from reference TRBV5-1 and TRBJ1-1, reads KAGVTQTPRYLIKTRGQQVTLSCSPISGHRSVSWYQQTPGQGLQFLFEYFSETQRNKGNFPGRFSGRQFSNSRSEMNVSTLELGDSALYLCASSLSGQGNTEAFFGQGTRLTVV.

The rearrangement joins TRBV6-4 to TRBJ2-1, with no clear D. The germline CDR1 and CDR2 sequences are MRHNA and SNTAGT. This CDR3 has 15 amino acids. V lost 0 bases, J lost 7 bases, and 13 bases lay in between. The CDR3: CASSDSLGSSNEQFF. The CDR3 DNA is TGTGCCAGCAGTGACTCCCTCGGCAGCTCGAATGAGCAGTTCTTC.

As regards this clone: An end of the junction differs from the germline gene, which may be a read error. This chain joins TRBV7-7 and TRBJ2-5, with 9 bases aligning to TRBD1. This CDR3 is built from 14 residues. CDR1 and CDR2 (germline): SSHAT, FNYEAQ (reference sequence). The DNA of the CDR3 is TGTGCTAGCAGCCGCGGACAGGGGAAGGGGACCCAGTACTTC. Translation gives CASSRGQGKGTQYF.

The chain has TRBV2 and TRBJ1-6; 10 bases line up with TRBD1. This CDR3 is built from 15 residues. Germline CDR1 is SNHLY and CDR2 is FYNNEI. J gave up 8 bases and V 1 base, and 2 bases lay outside the gene matches. CDR3 sequence: CASSEEGQGYSPLHF. CDR3 nucleotides: TGTGCCAGCAGTGAAGAGGGACAGGGGTATTCACCCCTCCACTTT.

The CDR3 region has the DNA TGTGCCAGCAGAGAGAAACAGGGGGCAGGGGAAAAACTGTTTTTT. It encodes CASREKQGAGEKLFF. The rearrangement joins TRBV6-5 to TRBJ1-4; TRBD1 aligns across 9 bases. The CDR3 loop spans 15 amino acids. The V and J ends lost 6 bases and 8 bases, in that order; junction bases with no gene match: 10. Germline assignment: CDR1 MNHEY and CDR2 SVGAGI.

The chain is built from TRBV2 and TRBJ2-5; 9 positions agree with TRBD1. The germline gives CDR1 SNHLY, CDR2 FYNNEI. The CDR3 loop spans 14 amino acids. The ends lost 3 bases at V and 6 bases at J; junction bases unmatched: 5. CDR3 DNA sequence: TGTGCCAGCAGTGAGAGACAGGGGGGAAAGACCCAGTACTTC. Its translation: CASSERQGGKTQYF.

The V and J genes are TRBV29-1 and TRBJ2-7, with TRBD1 as a possible D gene (5 bases). V gave up 0 bases and J gave up 4 bases, with 7 bases separating them. Germline V gene sequence: CDR1 SQVTM, CDR2 ANQGSEA. The CDR3 spans 12 residues. The CDR3 DNA reads TGCAGCGTTGAAGACGACAGATACGAGCAGTACTTC. This codes for CSVEDDRYEQYF.

V is TRBV2 and J is TRBJ2-1; 7 bases map to TRBD1. This CDR3 has 14 residues. V was pared by 5 bases and J by 2 bases, with 3 bases of the junction left unmatched. The V gene's germline CDR1 is SNHLY and CDR2 FYNNEI. CDR3 nucleotide sequence: TGTGCCAGCAGTAGACAGGGAACCTACAATGAGCAGTTCTTC. It is translated as CASSRQGTYNEQFF.

The chain has TRBV5-1 and TRBJ2-2, with 13 bases identical to TRBD2. The CDR3 totals 19 residues. Germline assignment: CDR1 SGHRS and CDR2 YFSETQ. V lost 5 bases to trimming and J lost 4 bases; unmatched junction nucleotides: 14. The CDR3 protein is CASRTYPQTSGRSTGELFF. CDR3 DNA: TGCGCCAGCAGGACTTATCCACAGACTAGCGGGAGGTCCACCGGGGAGCTGTTTTTT.

The chain combines TRBV7-2 with TRBJ2-5; 10 nucleotides match TRBD1. CDR1 is SGHTA, CDR2 FQGNSA, per germline. The trim removed 2 bases at V and 7 bases at J, leaving 7 bases unmatched. CDR3 length: 15 residues. This chain's CDR3 is CASSLSGTGAVTQYF. CDR3 DNA: TGTGCCAGCAGCTTATCCGGGACAGGGGCGGTGACCCAGTACTTC. The complete variable domain, with remaining parts taken from reference TRBV7-2 and TRBJ2-5, reads GAGVSQSPSNKVTEKGKDVELRCDPISGHTALYWYRQSLGQGLEFLIYFQGNSAPDKSGLPSDRFSAERTGGSVSTLTIQRTQQEDSAVYLCASSLSGTGAVTQYFGPGTRLLVL.

This sequence joins TRBV7-2 and TRBJ2-1, with 14 bases fitting TRBD2. Germline CDR1 and CDR2: SGHTA and FQGNSA. The CDR3 length is 19 residues. J was trimmed by 3 bases and V by 0 bases; bases with no gene match: 7. The CDR3 sequence: CASSLAARGLAGVYNEQFF. The CDR3 DNA sequence: TGTGCCAGCAGCTTAGCAGCCCGGGGACTAGCGGGGGTCTACAATGAGCAGTTCTTC.

The chain employs TRBV28 and TRBJ1-1, with TRBD1 matching 7 bases. V gave up 2 bases and J gave up 3 bases; unmatched junction bases: 3. The CDR3 spans 14 residues. Germline assignment: CDR1 MDHEN and CDR2 SYDVKM. The CDR3 nucleotides read TGTGCCAGCAGTTTAGGACAGGTCTACACTGAAGCTTTCTTT. Its translation: CASSLGQVYTEAFF.